This T cell receptor beta chain emerged from a study of blood T cell repertoires in COVID-19. TCRdb's table, derived via immunoSEQ multiplex PCR, lists solely in-frame clones and lacks some. The sample has about 270,000 clones; roughly 90% are singletons. This CDR3 has 17 amino acids. Germline CDR1 and CDR2: LNHDA and SQIVND (reference sequence). Trimming cost V 1 base and J 10 bases, with 20 bases left between them. The sequence was obtained from a middle-aged man with acute or convalescent COVID-19. The chain uses TRBV19 and TRBJ1-6, with a possible D match to TRBD1 (6 bases). What was sequenced was peripheral blood. The CDR3 coding sequence is TGTGCCAGTAGTATAGCCCCGTCCGGGACACCATTATCACCCCTCCACTTT. Protein sequence: CASSIAPSGTPLSPLHF.